This TCR beta chain was captured by sequencing in a study of T cell repertoires in cytomegalovirus infection (dated by TCRdb to between 2018 and 2021). Regarding the study in general: The peptide stimulations were aimed at well-studied HLA-B-restricted epitopes as well as recently identified HLA-C-restricted CMV epitopes, whose presentation resists viral immunomodulation. Because public TCR beta signatures pointed to carriage of CMV infection together with the matching HLA type, the HLA type of each donor mattered for the analysis. Study-level results and caveats: In both this cohort and an independent approximately 350-donor cohort, the cumulative frequency of public TCR beta family members distinguished carriers of CMV infection plus the relevant HLA type. The ex vivo response was dominated by HLA-C-restricted CMV-specific TCR beta clonotypes, which also provided the single most frequent clonotype in two of eight donors.

Sequencing was performed on an Illumina HiSeq 1500. TCRdb handled the public reads itself, with Q25 trimming in fastp and clone calling in MiXCR, and kept productive beta chains. CDR3 protein sequences are deduplicated, and each keeps its most common genes and DNA. The sample data list 250,000 to 300,000 distinct CDR3 sequences, and 20% to 25% of these were observed just once. The ten largest account for approximately 19% of the sample. This clonotype turned up a few times. Its binding antigen is unknown. The sample holds no much larger clone one base away, and base qualities are not on file. There are 15 amino acids in the CDR3, from cysteine to phenylalanine inclusive. Just the 45-base CDR3 DNA is kept, in frame starting at base 1. CDR1 SEHNR and CDR2 FQNEAQ were looked up in the germline V gene (reference sequence). V and J lose 4 bases and 2 bases, and a span of 12 bases separates them. The label giving this sample's treatment or condition can be read as: in vitro stimulation with specific CMV peptide epitopes to enrich CMV-specific T cells.

The sequence came from a human donor in good health (CMV status not recorded). Some clones in this sample may be carry-over from other donors' samples. The chain uses TRBV7-9 and TRBJ1-5; there is no confident call for the D gene. This specimen consisted of cultured PBMCs, obtained from culture after CMV antigen stimulation. Here is the DNA: TGTGCCAGCAGCTCCGAGGGCTGGGGCAATCAGCCCCAGCATTTT. The encoded protein is CASSSEGWGNQPQHF.